This T cell receptor (beta chain) originates from a study of beta chain features in type 1 diabetes. Concerning this clone itself: Its antigen is unknown.

General study findings and limits: Among all four CD4+ subsets, Type 1 diabetes patients had TCRB CDR3s that were moderately but significantly shorter.

The whole isolated RNA underwent reverse transcription, so sequencing captured expressed TCRB transcripts. Sequencing was performed with immunoSEQ multiplex PCR; in TCRdb, only in-frame clones are kept and a portion is missing. Of over 200,000 clones listed, approximately 11% are singletons. CDR1 LNHDA and CDR2 SQIVND come from the germline V gene (reference sequence). The CDR3 has 13 amino acids. V gave up 5 bases and J gave up 6 bases, with 13 bases separating them. The chain couples TRBV19 to TRBJ1-2, with D possibly matching TRBD1 (5 bases). This clonotype originated in a man aged 25-45 years with type 1 diabetes. Sequencing was done on a sample of naive CD4+ T cells from blood. This chain's CDR3 is CASSRQLLDGYTF. Written as DNA, the CDR3 is TGTGCCAGTAGTCGACAGCTACTCGATGGCTACACCTTC.